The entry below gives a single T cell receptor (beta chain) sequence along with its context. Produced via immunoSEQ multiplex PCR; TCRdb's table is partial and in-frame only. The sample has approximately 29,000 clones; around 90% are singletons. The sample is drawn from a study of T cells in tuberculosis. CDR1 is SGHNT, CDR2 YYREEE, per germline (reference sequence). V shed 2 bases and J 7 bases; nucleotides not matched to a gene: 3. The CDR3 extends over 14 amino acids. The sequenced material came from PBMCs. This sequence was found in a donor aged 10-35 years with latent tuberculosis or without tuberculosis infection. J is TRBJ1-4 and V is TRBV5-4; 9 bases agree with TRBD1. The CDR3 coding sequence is TGTGCCAGCAGCTTACAGGGGGCTGCTGAAAAACTGTTTTTT. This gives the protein CASSLQGAAEKLFF. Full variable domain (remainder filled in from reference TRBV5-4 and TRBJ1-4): ETGVTQSPTHLIKTRGQQVTLRCSSQSGHNTVSWYQQALGQGPQFIFQYYREEENGRGNFPPRFSGLQFPNYSSELNVNALELDDSALYLCASSLQGAAEKLFFGSGTQLSVL.